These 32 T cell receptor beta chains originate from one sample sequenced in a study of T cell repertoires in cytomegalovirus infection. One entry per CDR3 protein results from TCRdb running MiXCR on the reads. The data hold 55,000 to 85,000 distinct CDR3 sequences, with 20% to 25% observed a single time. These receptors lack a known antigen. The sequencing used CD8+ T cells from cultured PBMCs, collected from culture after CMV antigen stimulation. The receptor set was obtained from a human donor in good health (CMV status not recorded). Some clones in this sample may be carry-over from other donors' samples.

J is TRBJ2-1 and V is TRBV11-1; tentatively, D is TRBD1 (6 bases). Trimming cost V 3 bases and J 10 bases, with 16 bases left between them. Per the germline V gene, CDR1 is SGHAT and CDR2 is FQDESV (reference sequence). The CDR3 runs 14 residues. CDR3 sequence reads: CASSLGAGRGEQFF. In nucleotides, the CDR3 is TGTGCCAGCAGCTTGGGGGCAGGTCGGGGCGAGCAGTTCTTC.

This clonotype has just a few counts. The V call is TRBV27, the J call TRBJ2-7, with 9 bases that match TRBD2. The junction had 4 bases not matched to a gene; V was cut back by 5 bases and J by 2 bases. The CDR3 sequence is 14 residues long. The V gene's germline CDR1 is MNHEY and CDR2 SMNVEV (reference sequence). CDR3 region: CASSPLAGPYEQYF. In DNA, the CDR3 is TGTGCCAGCAGTCCCCTAGCGGGGCCCTACGAGCAGTACTTC.

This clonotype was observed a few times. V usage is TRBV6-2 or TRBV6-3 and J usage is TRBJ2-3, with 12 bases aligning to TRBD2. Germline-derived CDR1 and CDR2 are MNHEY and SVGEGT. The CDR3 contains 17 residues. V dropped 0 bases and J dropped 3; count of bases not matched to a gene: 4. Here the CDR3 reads CASSYSRTSGATDTQYF. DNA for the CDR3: TGTGCCAGCAGTTACTCCCGGACTAGCGGGGCGACAGATACGCAGTATTTT.

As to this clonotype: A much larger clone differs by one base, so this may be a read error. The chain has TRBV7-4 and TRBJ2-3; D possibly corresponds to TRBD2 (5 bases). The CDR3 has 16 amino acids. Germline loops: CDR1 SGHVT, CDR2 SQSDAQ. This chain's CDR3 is CASFFGELGSTDKQYF. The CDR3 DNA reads TGTGCCAGCTTCTTTGGGGAGCTGGGGAGCACAGATAAGCAGTATTTT.

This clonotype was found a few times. CDR3 nucleotides: TGTGCCAGCAGTTTAGTTGGGGGGGACCCAGATACGCAGTATTTT. Translation: CASSLVGGDPDTQYF. J is TRBJ2-3 and V is TRBV12-3 or TRBV12-4, with TRBD2 matching over 7 bases. The CDR3 has 15 amino acids. V gave up 1 base and J gave up 4 bases; unmatched junction bases: 5.

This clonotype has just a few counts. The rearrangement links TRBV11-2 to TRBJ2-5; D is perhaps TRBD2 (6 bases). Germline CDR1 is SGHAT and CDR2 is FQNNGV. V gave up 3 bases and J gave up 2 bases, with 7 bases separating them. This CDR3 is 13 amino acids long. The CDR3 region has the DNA TGTGCCAGCAGCTTTGGGGGGCAAGAGACCCAGTACTTC. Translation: CASSFGGQETQYF. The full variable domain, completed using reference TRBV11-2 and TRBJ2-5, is EAGVAQSPRYKIIEKRQSVAFWCNPISGHATLYWYQQILGQGPKLLIQFQNNGVVDDSQLPKDRFSAERLKGVDSTLKIQPAKLEDSAVYLCASSFGGQETQYFGPGTRLLVL.

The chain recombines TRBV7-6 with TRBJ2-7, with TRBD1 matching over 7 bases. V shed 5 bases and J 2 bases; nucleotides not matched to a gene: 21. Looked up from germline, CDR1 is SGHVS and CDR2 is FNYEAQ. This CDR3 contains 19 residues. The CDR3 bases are TGTGCCAGCAGCGACACAGGGGCGACCGACAACCCCGATCCCTACGAGCAGTACTTC. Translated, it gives CASSDTGATDNPDPYEQYF.

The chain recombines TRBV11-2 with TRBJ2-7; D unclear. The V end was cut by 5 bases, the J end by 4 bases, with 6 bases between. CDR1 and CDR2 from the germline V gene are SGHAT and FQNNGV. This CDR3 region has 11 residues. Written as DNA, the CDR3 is TGTGCCAGCAGCGTGTTATACGAGCAGTACTTC. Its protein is CASSVLYEQYF.

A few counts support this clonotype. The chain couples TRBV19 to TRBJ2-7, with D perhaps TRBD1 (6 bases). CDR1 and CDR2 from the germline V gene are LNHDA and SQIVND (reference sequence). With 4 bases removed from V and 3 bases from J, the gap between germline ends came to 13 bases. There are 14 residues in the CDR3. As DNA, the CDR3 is TGTGCCAGTAGTACCTCCGGACAGCACTACGAGCAGTACTTC. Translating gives CASSTSGQHYEQYF.

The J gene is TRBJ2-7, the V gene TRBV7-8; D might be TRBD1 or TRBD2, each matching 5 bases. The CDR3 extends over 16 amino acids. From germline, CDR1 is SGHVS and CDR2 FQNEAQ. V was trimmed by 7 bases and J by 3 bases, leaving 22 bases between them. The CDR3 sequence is CASKKPGTEAIYEQYF. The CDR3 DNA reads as TGTGCCAGCAAAAAACCTGGGACGGAGGCCATCTACGAGCAGTACTTC.

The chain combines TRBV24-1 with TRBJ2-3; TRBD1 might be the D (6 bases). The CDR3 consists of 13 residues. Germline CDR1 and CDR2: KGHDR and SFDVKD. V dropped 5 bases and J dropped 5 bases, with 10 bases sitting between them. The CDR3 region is CATSGTGKDTQYF. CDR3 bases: TGTGCCACCAGTGGTACAGGGAAAGATACGCAGTATTTT.

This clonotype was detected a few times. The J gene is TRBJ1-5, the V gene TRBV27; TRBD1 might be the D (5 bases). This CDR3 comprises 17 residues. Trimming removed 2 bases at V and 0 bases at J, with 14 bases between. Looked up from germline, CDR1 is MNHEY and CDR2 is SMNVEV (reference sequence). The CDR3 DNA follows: TGTGCCAGCAGTTTAACAGGCGGGACTTATAGCAATCAGCCCCAGCATTTT. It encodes CASSLTGGTYSNQPQHF.

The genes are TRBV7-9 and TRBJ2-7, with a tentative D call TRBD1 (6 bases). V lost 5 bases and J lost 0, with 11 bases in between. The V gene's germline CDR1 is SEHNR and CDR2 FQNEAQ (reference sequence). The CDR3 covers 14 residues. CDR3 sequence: CASSRRDTSYEQYF. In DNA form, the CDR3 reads TGTGCCAGCAGCCGAAGGGACACCTCCTACGAGCAGTACTTC.

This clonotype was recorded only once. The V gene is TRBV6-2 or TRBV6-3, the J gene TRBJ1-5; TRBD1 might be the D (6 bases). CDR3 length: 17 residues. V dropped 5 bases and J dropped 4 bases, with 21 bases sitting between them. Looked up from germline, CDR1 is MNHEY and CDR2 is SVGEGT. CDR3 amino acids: CASSRSTPGHLNQPQHF. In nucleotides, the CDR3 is TGTGCCAGCAGTAGATCTACTCCGGGACACCTTAATCAGCCCCAGCATTTT.

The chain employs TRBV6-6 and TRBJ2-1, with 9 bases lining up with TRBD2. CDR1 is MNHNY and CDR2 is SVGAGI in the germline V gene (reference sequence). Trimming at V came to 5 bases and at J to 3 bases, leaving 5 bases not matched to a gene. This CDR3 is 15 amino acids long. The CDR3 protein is CASSRSSGVYNEQFF. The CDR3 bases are TGTGCCAGCAGTCGATCTAGCGGGGTCTACAATGAGCAGTTCTTC.

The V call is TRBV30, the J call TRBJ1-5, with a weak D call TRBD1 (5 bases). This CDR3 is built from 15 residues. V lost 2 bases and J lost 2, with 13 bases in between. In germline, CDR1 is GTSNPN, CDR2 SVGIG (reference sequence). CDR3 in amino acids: CAWSSGRGGNQPQHF. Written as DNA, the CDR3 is TGTGCCTGGAGTTCCGGCCGGGGCGGCAATCAGCCCCAGCATTTT. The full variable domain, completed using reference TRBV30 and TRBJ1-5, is SQTIHQWPATLVQPVGSPLSLECTVEGTSNPNLYWYRQAAGRGLQLLFYSVGIGQISSEVPQNLSASRPQDRQFILSSKKLLLSDSGFYLCAWSSGRGGNQPQHFGDGTRLSIL.

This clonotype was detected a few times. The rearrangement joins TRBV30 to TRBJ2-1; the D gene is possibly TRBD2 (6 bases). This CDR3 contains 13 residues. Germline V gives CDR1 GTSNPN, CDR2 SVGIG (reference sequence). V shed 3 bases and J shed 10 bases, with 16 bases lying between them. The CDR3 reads CAWSPWGDGEQFF. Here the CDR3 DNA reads TGTGCCTGGAGCCCCTGGGGGGACGGGGAGCAGTTCTTC. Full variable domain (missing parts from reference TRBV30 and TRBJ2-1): SQTIHQWPATLVQPVGSPLSLECTVEGTSNPNLYWYRQAAGRGLQLLFYSVGIGQISSEVPQNLSASRPQDRQFILSSKKLLLSDSGFYLCAWSPWGDGEQFFGPGTRLTVL.

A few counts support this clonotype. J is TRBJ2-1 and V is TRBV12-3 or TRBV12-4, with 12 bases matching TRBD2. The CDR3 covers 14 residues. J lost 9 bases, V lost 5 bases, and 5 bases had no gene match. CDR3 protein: CASSPSGGASEQFF. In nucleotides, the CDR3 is TGTGCCAGCAGTCCTAGCGGGGGGGCGAGTGAGCAGTTCTTC.

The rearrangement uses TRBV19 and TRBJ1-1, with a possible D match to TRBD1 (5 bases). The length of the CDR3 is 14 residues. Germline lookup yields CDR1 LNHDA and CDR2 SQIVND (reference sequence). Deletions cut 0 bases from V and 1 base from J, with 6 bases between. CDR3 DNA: TGTGCCAGTAGTATAGACGGGGGGAACACTGAAGCTTTCTTT. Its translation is CASSIDGGNTEAFF.

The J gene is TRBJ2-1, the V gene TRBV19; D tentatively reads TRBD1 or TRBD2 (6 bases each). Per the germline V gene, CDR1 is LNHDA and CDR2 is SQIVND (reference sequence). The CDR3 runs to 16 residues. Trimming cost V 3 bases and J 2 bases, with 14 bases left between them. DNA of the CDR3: TGTGCCAGTAGTATCTTTGGGGGGCGCACCTACAATGAGCAGTTCTTC. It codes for CASSIFGGRTYNEQFF.

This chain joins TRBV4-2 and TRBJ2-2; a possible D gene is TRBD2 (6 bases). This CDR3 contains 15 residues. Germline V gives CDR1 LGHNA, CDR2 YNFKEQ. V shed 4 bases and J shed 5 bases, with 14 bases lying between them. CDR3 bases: TGTGCCAGCAGCCCTTCCGGGACTCAAACCGGGGAGCTGTTTTTT. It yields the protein CASSPSGTQTGELFF.

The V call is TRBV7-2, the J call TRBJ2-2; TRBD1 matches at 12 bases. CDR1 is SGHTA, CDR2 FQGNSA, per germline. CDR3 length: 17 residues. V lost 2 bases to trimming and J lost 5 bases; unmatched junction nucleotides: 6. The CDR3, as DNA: TGTGCCAGCAGCTTAAGCCGGGACAGGGGGCATACCGGGGAGCTGTTTTTT. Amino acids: CASSLSRDRGHTGELFF.

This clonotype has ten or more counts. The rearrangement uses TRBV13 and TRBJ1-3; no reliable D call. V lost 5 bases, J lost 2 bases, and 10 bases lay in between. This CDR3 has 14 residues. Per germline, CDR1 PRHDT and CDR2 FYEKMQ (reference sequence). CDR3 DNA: TGTGCCAGCAGCGCCTTGTGGACTGGAAACACCATATATTTT. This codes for CASSALWTGNTIYF.

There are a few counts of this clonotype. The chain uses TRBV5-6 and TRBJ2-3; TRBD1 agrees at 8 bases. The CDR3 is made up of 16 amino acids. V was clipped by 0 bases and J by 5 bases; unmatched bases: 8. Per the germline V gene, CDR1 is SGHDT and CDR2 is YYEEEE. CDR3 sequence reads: CASSLAPTGAGDTQYF. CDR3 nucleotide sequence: TGTGCCAGCAGCTTGGCCCCGACAGGGGCGGGAGATACGCAGTATTTT.

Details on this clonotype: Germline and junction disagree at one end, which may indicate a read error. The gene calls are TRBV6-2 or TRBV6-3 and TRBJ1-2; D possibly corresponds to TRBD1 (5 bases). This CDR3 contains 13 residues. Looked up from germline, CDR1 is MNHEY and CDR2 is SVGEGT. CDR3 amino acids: CDSRAAPGQGYTF. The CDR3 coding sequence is TGTGACAGCAGGGCCGCGCCAGGGCAAGGCTACACCTTC.

The CDR3 DNA reads as TGTGCCACCAGCAGAGTAGCGGGGGAACCAGAGACCCAGTACTTC. This encodes CATSRVAGEPETQYF. The chain carries TRBV15 and TRBJ2-5; 9 bases are a match to TRBD2. V lost 1 base, J lost 4 bases, and 4 bases stayed unmatched. Germline CDR1 is LNHNV and CDR2 is YYDKDF (reference sequence). The CDR3 covers 15 residues.

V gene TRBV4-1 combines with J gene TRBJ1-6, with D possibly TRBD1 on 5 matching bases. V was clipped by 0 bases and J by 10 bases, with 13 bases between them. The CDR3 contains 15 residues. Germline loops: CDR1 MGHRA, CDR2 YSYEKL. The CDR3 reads CASSQDLGPGSPLHF. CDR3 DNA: TGCGCCAGCAGCCAAGATCTGGGGCCTGGATCACCCCTCCACTTT.

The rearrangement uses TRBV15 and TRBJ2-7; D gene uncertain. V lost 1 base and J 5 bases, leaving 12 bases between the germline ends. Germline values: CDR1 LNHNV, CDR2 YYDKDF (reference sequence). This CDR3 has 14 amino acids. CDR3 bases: TGTGCCACCAGCAGAGTCCCGGTTGCGGACGAGCAGTACTTC. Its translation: CATSRVPVADEQYF. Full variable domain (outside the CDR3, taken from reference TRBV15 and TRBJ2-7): DAMVIQNPRYQVTQFGKPVTLSCSQTLNHNVMYWYQQKSSQAPKLLFHYYDKDFNNEADTPDNFQSRRPNTSFCFLDIRSPGLGDTAMYLCATSRVPVADEQYFGPGTRLTVT.

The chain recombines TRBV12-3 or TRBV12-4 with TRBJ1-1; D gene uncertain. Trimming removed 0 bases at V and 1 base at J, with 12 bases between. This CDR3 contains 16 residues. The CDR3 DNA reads TGTGCCAGCAGTTTAGCCGTCATAGGTAGGAACACTGAAGCTTTCTTT. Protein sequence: CASSLAVIGRNTEAFF.

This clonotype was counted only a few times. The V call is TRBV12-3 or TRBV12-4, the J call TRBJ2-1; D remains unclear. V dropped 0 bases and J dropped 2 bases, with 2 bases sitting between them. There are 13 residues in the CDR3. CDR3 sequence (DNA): TGTGCCAGCAGTTTAGCTCCCTACAATGAGCAGTTCTTC. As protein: CASSLAPYNEQFF.

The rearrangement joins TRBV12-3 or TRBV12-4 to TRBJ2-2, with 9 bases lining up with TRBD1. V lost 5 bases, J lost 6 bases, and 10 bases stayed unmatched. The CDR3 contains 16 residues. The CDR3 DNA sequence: TGTGCCAGCAGTAGCTGGGACAGGGTGGGACCCGGGGAGCTGTTTTTT. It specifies CASSSWDRVGPGELFF.

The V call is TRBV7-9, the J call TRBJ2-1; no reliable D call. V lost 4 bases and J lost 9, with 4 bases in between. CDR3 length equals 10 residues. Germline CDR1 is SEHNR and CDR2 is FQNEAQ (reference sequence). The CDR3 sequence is CASSSGEQFF. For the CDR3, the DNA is TGTGCCAGCAGCTCGGGTGAGCAGTTCTTC. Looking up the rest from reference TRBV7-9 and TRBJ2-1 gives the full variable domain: DTGVSQNPRHKITKRGQNVTFRCDPISEHNRLYWYRQTLGQGPEFLTYFQNEAQLEKSRLLSDRFSAERPKGSFSTLEIQRTEQGDSAMYLCASSSGEQFFGPGTRLTVL.